The 30 T cell receptor beta chains presented below share a single source sample, sequenced in a study of blood T cell repertoires in COVID-19. Generated by immunoSEQ multiplex PCR, the TCRdb table keeps only in-frame clones and is missing some. The sample lists roughly 200,000 clones, 85% to 90% seen once, with 0.62% in the top ten. Sequenced: peripheral blood. The receptor set was obtained from a man aged 50-60 years with acute or convalescent COVID-19.

This chain links TRBV4-2 with TRBJ1-1; 7 bases agree with TRBD1. The CDR3 runs 15 residues. Germline V gene sequence: CDR1 LGHNA, CDR2 YNFKEQ. V was clipped by 3 bases and J by 1 base; unmatched bases: 5. The CDR3 region is CASSQEGQRNTEAFF. The CDR3 bases are TGTGCCAGCAGCCAGGAGGGACAGAGGAACACTGAAGCTTTCTTT.

This clone occurred once. The chain uses TRBV3-1 (or the pseudogene TRBV3-2) and TRBJ2-6; possible D gene TRBD1, 5 bases. The V gene lost 6 bases and the J gene lost 2 bases, with 11 bases spanning the gap. The CDR3 is 15 amino acids. Germline CDR1 LGHDT, CDR2 YNNKEL (reference sequence). CDR3 bases: TGTGCCAGCAGGTATCAGGGCACTGGGGCCAACGTCCTGACTTTC. It translates to CASRYQGTGANVLTF.

The rearrangement uses TRBV7-6 and TRBJ1-3; D perhaps matches TRBD1 (5 bases). The CDR3 contains 15 residues. The V and J ends lost 5 bases and 0 bases respectively, with 11 bases between them. Per germline, CDR1 SGHVS and CDR2 FNYEAQ. Here the CDR3 reads CASSPRGSSGNTIYF. The CDR3 DNA reads TGTGCCAGCAGCCCCCGGGGGAGCTCTGGAAACACCATATATTTT.

The chain links TRBV19 to TRBJ1-2; 7 nucleotides agree with TRBD1. This CDR3 has 14 amino acids. The trim removed 7 bases at V and 4 bases at J, leaving 9 bases unmatched. The germline CDR1 and CDR2 sequences are LNHDA and SQIVND (reference sequence). For the CDR3, the DNA is TGTGCCAGTAAGAGGGCAGGGGGTACCTATGGCTACACCTTC. It codes for CASKRAGGTYGYTF.

V is TRBV7-9 and J is TRBJ2-5; 8 positions agree with TRBD2. This CDR3 contains 13 residues. V lost 2 bases, J lost 5 bases, and 1 base stayed unmatched. CDR1 SEHNR and CDR2 FQNEAQ come from the germline V gene (reference sequence). CDR3 bases: TGTGCCAGCAGCTTACTAGCGGGTGAGACCCAGTACTTC. Its protein is CASSLLAGETQYF.

This chain joins TRBV13 and TRBJ1-2; possibly TRBD1 for D (6 bases). Deletions cut 3 bases from V and 2 bases from J, with 10 bases between. This CDR3 contains 14 residues. Germline values: CDR1 PRHDT, CDR2 FYEKMQ (reference sequence). The CDR3 coding sequence is TGTGCCAGCAGCTTCGGGGGGCGGAACTATGGCTACACCTTC. Translating it yields CASSFGGRNYGYTF.

This chain connects TRBV12-3 or TRBV12-4 to TRBJ2-3, with D uncertain. Trimming took 3 bases from V and 1 from J, leaving 5 bases between them. The CDR3 has 13 residues. DNA for the CDR3: TGTGCCAGCAGTTTCACAGGCACAGATACGCAGTATTTT. Translating gives CASSFTGTDTQYF.

The chain couples TRBV13 to TRBJ1-4, with 10 bases identical to TRBD1. This CDR3 has 13 amino acids. Trimming took 6 bases from V and 8 from J; bases not matched to a gene: 3. Per the germline V gene, CDR1 is PRHDT and CDR2 is FYEKMQ (reference sequence). CDR3 DNA sequence: TGTGCCAGCAGGGACAGGGGGAGCGAAAAACTGTTTTTT. Translating gives CASRDRGSEKLFF.

The chain has TRBV9 and TRBJ2-2, with 7 bases aligning to TRBD1. After removal of 3 bases from V and 4 bases from J, the junction contained 6 bases not matched to a gene. This CDR3 spans 15 amino acids. Germline V CDR1 and CDR2: SGDLS, YYNGEE. This CDR3 is CASSGTGATTGELFF. DNA of the CDR3: TGTGCCAGCAGCGGAACAGGGGCAACCACCGGGGAGCTGTTTTTT.

The gene calls are TRBV28 and TRBJ1-2; 10 bases are shared with TRBD1. This CDR3 has 17 amino acids. V was clipped by 5 bases and J by 8 bases; unmatched bases: 17. The germline CDR1 and CDR2 sequences are MDHEN and SYDVKM. Here the CDR3 reads CASSQLKGQGEVRGYTF. DNA for the CDR3: TGTGCCAGCAGTCAACTTAAAGGACAGGGGGAAGTTCGGGGCTACACCTTC.

The V and J genes are TRBV7-2 and TRBJ2-1; tentative D call: TRBD1 (7 bases). This CDR3 has 18 amino acids. V was pared by 1 base and J by 5 bases, with 21 bases between. Germline CDR1 SGHTA, CDR2 FQGNSA. The CDR3 here is CASSLGRGLQGYHNEQFF. CDR3 DNA: TGTGCCAGCAGCTTAGGGAGGGGGCTTCAGGGATACCACAATGAGCAGTTCTTC.

The chain carries TRBV6-5 and TRBJ1-3, with 7 bases that match TRBD1. The CDR3 sequence is 15 residues long. The germline gives CDR1 MNHEY, CDR2 SVGAGI. V gave up 6 bases and J gave up 0 bases; unmatched junction bases: 5. In DNA, the CDR3 is TGTGCCAGCAGCCGGGGGACAGACTCTGGAAACACCATATATTTT. Its protein is CASSRGTDSGNTIYF.

This clone was counted a few times. V usage is TRBV2 and J usage is TRBJ1-1, with a possible D match to TRBD1 (5 bases). The CDR3 runs 16 residues. Per germline, CDR1 SNHLY and CDR2 FYNNEI. The V and J ends lost 4 bases and 3 bases respectively, with 18 bases between them. As DNA, the CDR3 is TGTGCCAGCAGTGCGCAGATTTCAGGGTTCGACACTGAAGCTTTCTTT. Translated: CASSAQISGFDTEAFF.

V gene TRBV7-9 combines with J gene TRBJ2-3, with a weak D call TRBD1 (6 bases). Germline assignment: CDR1 SEHNR and CDR2 FQNEAQ (reference sequence). The CDR3 has 17 residues. V lost 3 bases, J lost 1 base, and 17 bases lay in between. CDR3 sequence (DNA): TGTGCCAGCAGCTTGCCTCAGGGGCGGACGGGCACAGATACGCAGTATTTT. Translated: CASSLPQGRTGTDTQYF.

Notes on this clone: The same CDR3 also results from other DNA sequences found in this sample. The V call is TRBV18, the J call TRBJ1-1, with unresolved D. V was shortened by 3 bases and J by 1 base, with 6 bases between the two germline ends. CDR1 KGHSH and CDR2 LQKENI come from the germline V gene. This CDR3 has 13 amino acids. The CDR3 region has the DNA TGTGCCAGCTCACCCCTCGGGAACACTGAAGCTTTCTTT. Translation: CASSPLGNTEAFF.

The rearrangement joins TRBV6-6 to TRBJ2-1; 11 bases match TRBD1. The ends lost 2 bases at V and 13 bases at J; junction bases unmatched: 7. The germline CDR1 and CDR2 sequences are MNHNY and SVGAGI (reference sequence). The CDR3 extends over 14 amino acids. The CDR3 DNA is TGTGCCAGCAGTTACACGGACAGGGGGCAGAACCAGTTCTTC. This encodes CASSYTDRGQNQFF.

The chain couples TRBV7-6 to TRBJ2-7; maybe TRBD2 (5 bases). This CDR3 spans 14 amino acids. V was clipped by 5 bases and J by 0 bases, with 11 bases between them. The germline CDR1 and CDR2 sequences are SGHVS and FNYEAQ. CDR3 amino acids: CASSVWGASYEQYF. CDR3 DNA sequence: TGTGCCAGCAGCGTCTGGGGAGCCTCCTACGAGCAGTACTTC.

This clone was seen only a few times. J is TRBJ1-5 and V is TRBV29-1; D remains unclear. This CDR3 has 13 residues. Trimming removed 5 bases at V and 4 bases at J, with 12 bases between. Germline V lookup: CDR1 SQVTM, CDR2 ANQGSEA. CDR3 sequence (DNA): TGCAGCGTTCTTACTCAGGCGAATCAGCCCCAGCATTTT. Protein sequence: CSVLTQANQPQHF.

The chain has TRBV30 and TRBJ2-3; 9 positions agree with TRBD1. This CDR3 contains 14 residues. From germline, CDR1 is GTSNPN and CDR2 SVGIG (reference sequence). After removal of 5 bases from V and 3 bases from J, the junction contained 6 bases not matched to a gene. Here the CDR3 DNA reads TGTGCCTGGGCCAAAGGACAGGGGACAGATACGCAGTATTTT. Translating it yields CAWAKGQGTDTQYF.

The chain links TRBV12-3 or TRBV12-4 to TRBJ1-4, with D maybe TRBD1 (6 bases). The CDR3 covers 13 residues. V lost 5 bases to trimming and J lost 7 bases, with 11 bases between them. The CDR3 spells CASSPPTGEKLFF. Written as DNA, the CDR3 is TGTGCCAGCAGTCCACCGACAGGTGAAAAACTGTTTTTT.

This chain links TRBV2 with TRBJ1-1; 8 bases agree with TRBD1. Unmatched junction bases numbered 7, after V lost 6 bases and J lost 4 bases. The V gene's germline CDR1 is SNHLY and CDR2 FYNNEI. The CDR3 covers 14 residues. Here the CDR3 reads CASRDRESITEAFF. Written as DNA, the CDR3 is TGTGCCAGCAGGGACAGGGAGTCTATCACTGAAGCTTTCTTT.

The rearrangement joins TRBV27 to TRBJ1-2; TRBD1 matches 7 bases. The CDR3 consists of 13 residues. Unmatched junction bases numbered 7, after V lost 4 bases and J lost 8 bases. CDR1 and CDR2 from the germline V gene are MNHEY and SMNVEV (reference sequence). CDR3 DNA: TGTGCCAGCAGTTGGGGACAGTCGCAGGGCTACACCTTC. It yields the protein CASSWGQSQGYTF.

V gene TRBV19 combines with J gene TRBJ1-2; 8 bases line up with TRBD1. This CDR3 has 16 amino acids. V lost 3 bases, J lost 3 bases, and 9 bases stayed unmatched. Germline lookup yields CDR1 LNHDA and CDR2 SQIVND (reference sequence). The CDR3 sequence is CASSMSGQAVDYGYTF. The CDR3 DNA sequence: TGTGCCAGTAGTATGTCGGGACAGGCGGTTGACTATGGCTACACCTTC.

Regarding this clone: Other DNA sequences in the same sample also yield this CDR3. This chain connects TRBV28 to TRBJ1-5; D gene ambiguous. This CDR3 is built from 12 residues. Deletions cut 9 bases from V and 0 bases from J, with 6 bases between. The V gene's germline CDR1 is MDHEN and CDR2 SYDVKM. CDR3 amino acids: CASRLSNQPQHF. DNA for the CDR3: TGTGCCAGTCGACTTAGCAATCAGCCCCAGCATTTT.

This rearrangement joins TRBV20-1 to TRBJ1-1; D gene uncertain. The CDR3 extends over 11 amino acids. Trimming took 7 bases from V and 1 from J, leaving 7 bases between them. Germline V gene lookup returns CDR1 DFQATT and CDR2 SNEGSKA (reference sequence). The CDR3 is CSDGENTEAFF. The CDR3, as DNA: TGCAGTGACGGTGAGAACACTGAAGCTTTCTTT.

The V and J genes are TRBV27 and TRBJ2-1; no clear D gene. CDR3 length: 11 residues. Germline CDR1 and CDR2: MNHEY and SMNVEV (reference sequence). The V and J ends lost 11 bases and 5 bases respectively, with 10 bases between them. The CDR3 spells CAPTPDNEQFF. DNA of the CDR3: TGTGCCCCGACTCCAGACAATGAGCAGTTCTTC.

In this sample, this clone turned up a few times. The chain joins TRBV5-1 to TRBJ2-2; 10 positions agree with TRBD2. Trimming at V came to 2 bases and at J to 7 bases, leaving 5 bases not matched to a gene. Germline V gene lookup returns CDR1 SGHRS and CDR2 YFSETQ. The CDR3 is 15 amino acids. CDR3 coding DNA: TGCGCCAGCAGCTTTCAGCGGGAGGGCCTCGGGGAGCTGTTTTTT. It yields the protein CASSFQREGLGELFF.

The chain combines TRBV5-4 with TRBJ2-1; TRBD2 is a possible D gene (5 bases). Germline V gene lookup returns CDR1 SGHNT and CDR2 YYREEE (reference sequence). The V gene lost 0 bases and the J gene lost 10 bases, with 11 bases spanning the gap. The CDR3 is 13 amino acids. CDR3 in amino acids: CASSLGLAVEQFF. As DNA, the CDR3 is TGTGCCAGCAGCTTGGGTCTAGCTGTAGAGCAGTTCTTC.

The chain carries TRBV19 and TRBJ2-1, with 8 bases identical to TRBD2. This CDR3 is 18 amino acids long. The trim removed 3 bases at V and 3 bases at J, leaving 13 bases unmatched. Germline values: CDR1 LNHDA, CDR2 SQIVND (reference sequence). The CDR3 sequence: CASSIYLSLAGNYNEQFF. The DNA of the CDR3 is TGTGCCAGTAGTATTTACCTTTCCTTAGCGGGGAACTACAATGAGCAGTTCTTC.

This chain joins TRBV4-2 and TRBJ2-3, with D perhaps matching TRBD2 (6 bases). This CDR3 region has 15 residues. Germline CDR1 is LGHNA and CDR2 is YNFKEQ. V lost 0 bases to trimming and J lost 8 bases, with 15 bases between them. CDR3 amino acids: CASSQDKTRGVTQYF. In DNA, the CDR3 is TGTGCCAGCAGCCAAGATAAGACTAGAGGGGTTACGCAGTATTTT.